This TCR beta chain was sequenced for a study of beta chain features in type 1 diabetes. Findings of the study overall: Reduced insertions and increased deletions marked VDJ junctions in type 1 diabetes patients.

The CDR3 runs 16 residues. V trimming: 1 base; J trimming: 0 bases; junction bases outside the gene matches: 3. CDR1 SGHTA and CDR2 FQGNSA come from the germline V gene. Expressed TCRB transcripts were sequenced because the entire RNA isolate underwent reverse transcription. Clones were sequenced by immunoSEQ multiplex PCR, and TCRdb holds only the in-frame ones, with some missing. The data show fewer than 900,000 clones, 15% to 20% seen once. Notes on this clone: Its target is not known.

It was one heparinised blood draw, averaging about 116 mL, that each donor gave. Populations isolated by sorting all had purity greater than 95%. Sequenced: naive CD4+ T cells from blood. The TCR sequence derives from a woman between 18 and 30 years old in good health. The chain employs TRBV7-2 and TRBJ1-3; 7 bases match TRBD1. CDR3 in amino acids: CASSLDGTASGNTIYF. The DNA of the CDR3 is TGTGCCAGCAGCTTAGATGGGACAGCCTCTGGAAACACCATATATTTT.